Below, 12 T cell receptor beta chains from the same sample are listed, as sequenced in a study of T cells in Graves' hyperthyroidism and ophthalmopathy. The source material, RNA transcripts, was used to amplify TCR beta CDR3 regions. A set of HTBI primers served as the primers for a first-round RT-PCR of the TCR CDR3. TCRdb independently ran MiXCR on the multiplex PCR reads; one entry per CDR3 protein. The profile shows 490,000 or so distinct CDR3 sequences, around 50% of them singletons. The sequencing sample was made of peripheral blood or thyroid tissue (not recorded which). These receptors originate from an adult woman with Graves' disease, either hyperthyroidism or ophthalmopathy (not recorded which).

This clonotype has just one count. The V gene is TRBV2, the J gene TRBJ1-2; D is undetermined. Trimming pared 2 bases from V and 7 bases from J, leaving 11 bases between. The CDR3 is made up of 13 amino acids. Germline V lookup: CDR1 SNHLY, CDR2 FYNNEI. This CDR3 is CASSELAGAGYTF. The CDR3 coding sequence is TGTGCCAGCAGTGAACTAGCGGGAGCTGGCTACACCTTC.

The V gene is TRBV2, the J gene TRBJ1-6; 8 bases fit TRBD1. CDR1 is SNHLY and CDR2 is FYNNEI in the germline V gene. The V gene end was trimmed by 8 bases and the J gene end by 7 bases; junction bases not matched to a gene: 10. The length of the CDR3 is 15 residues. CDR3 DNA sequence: TGTGCCAGCCGGACAGGGACGGGGGAAAATTCACCCCTCCACTTT. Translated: CASRTGTGENSPLHF.

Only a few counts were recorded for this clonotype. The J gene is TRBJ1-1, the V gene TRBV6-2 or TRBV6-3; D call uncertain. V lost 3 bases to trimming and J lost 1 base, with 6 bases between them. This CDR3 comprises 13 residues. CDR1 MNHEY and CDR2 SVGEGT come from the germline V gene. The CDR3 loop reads CASSYFRNTEAFF. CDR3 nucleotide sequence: TGTGCCAGCAGTTATTTCCGGAACACTGAAGCTTTCTTT.

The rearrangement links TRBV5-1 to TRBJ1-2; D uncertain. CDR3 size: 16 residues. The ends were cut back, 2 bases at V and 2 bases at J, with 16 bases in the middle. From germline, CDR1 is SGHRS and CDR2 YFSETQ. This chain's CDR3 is CASSFGSGPANYGYTF. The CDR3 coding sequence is TGCGCCAGCAGCTTTGGTTCTGGCCCAGCCAACTATGGCTACACCTTC.

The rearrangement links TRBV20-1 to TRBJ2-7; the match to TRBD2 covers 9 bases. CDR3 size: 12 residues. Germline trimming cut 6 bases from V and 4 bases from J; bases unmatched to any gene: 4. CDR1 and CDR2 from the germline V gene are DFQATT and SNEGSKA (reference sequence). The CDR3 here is CSATLAGYEQYF. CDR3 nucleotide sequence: TGCAGTGCAACCCTAGCGGGATACGAGCAGTACTTC.

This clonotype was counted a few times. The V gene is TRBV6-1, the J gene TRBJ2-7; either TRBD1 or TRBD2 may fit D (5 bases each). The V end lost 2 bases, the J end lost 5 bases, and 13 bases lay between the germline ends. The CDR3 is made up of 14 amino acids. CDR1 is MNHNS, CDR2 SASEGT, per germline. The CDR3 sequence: CASSETGRSDEQYF. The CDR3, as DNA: TGTGCCAGCAGTGAAACGGGACGGAGTGACGAGCAGTACTTC.

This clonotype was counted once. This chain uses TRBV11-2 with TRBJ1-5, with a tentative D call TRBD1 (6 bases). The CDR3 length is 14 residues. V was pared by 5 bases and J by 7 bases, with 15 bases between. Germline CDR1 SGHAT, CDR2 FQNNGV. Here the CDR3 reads CASSGQLRGQPQHF. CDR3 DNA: TGTGCCAGCAGCGGGCAACTGAGGGGGCAGCCCCAGCATTTT.

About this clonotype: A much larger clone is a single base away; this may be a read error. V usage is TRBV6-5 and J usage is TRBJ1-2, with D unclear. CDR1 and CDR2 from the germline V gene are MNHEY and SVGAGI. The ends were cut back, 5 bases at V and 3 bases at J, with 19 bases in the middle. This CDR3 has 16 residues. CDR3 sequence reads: CASSEGGPMGYYGYTF. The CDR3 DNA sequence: TGTGCCAGCAGTGAGGGCGGACCAATGGGGTACTATGGCTACACCTTC.

Written as DNA, the CDR3 is TGTGCCACCGGGTTTGCCTACGAGCAGTACTTC. Protein sequence: CATGFAYEQYF. This chain links TRBV24-1 with TRBJ2-7; D is undetermined. CDR1 and CDR2 from the germline V gene are KGHDR and SFDVKD. The length of the CDR3 is 11 residues. The V gene lost 9 bases and the J gene lost 2 bases, with 7 bases spanning the gap.

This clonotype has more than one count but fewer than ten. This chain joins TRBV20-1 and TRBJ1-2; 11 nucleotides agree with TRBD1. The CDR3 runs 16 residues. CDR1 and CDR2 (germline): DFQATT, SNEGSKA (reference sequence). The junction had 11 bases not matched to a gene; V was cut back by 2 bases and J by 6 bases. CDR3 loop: CSARPPWGQGVDGYTF. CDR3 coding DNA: TGCAGTGCTAGACCGCCTTGGGGACAGGGGGTCGATGGCTACACCTTC.

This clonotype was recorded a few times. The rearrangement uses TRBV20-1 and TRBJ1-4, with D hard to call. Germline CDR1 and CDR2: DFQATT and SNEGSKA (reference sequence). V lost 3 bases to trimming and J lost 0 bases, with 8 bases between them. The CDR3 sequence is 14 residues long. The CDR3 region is CSASAGATNEKLFF. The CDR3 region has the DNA TGCAGTGCTAGTGCCGGTGCAACTAATGAAAAACTGTTTTTT.

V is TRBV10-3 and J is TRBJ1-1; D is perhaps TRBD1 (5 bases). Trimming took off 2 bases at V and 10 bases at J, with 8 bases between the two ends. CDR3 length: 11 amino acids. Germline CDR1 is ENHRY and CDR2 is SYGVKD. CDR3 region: CAISEDSGAFF. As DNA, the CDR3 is TGTGCCATCAGTGAGGACAGCGGAGCTTTCTTT.